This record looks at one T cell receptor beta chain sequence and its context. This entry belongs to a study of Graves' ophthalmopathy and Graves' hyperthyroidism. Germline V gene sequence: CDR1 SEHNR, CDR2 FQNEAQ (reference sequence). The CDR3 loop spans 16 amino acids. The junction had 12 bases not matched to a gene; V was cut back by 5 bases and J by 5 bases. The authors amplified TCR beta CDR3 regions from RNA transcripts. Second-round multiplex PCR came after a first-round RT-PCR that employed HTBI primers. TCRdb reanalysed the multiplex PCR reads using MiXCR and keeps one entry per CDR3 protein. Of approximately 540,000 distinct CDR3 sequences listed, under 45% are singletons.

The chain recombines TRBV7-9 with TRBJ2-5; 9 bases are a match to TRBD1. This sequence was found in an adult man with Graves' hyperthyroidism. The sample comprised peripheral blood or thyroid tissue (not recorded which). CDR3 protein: CASSSSDRGARETQYF. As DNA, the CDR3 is TGTGCCAGCAGCAGCAGTGACAGGGGGGCCCGGGAGACCCAGTACTTC.